This TCR beta chain comes out of a study of T-cell reconstitution after alpha-beta-depleted transplantation in children. Findings and caveats of the study: In some patients, recipient T cells and intrathymic progenitors surviving conditioning explained high day-60 diversity. The main origin of T-cell counts and diversity one year after transplant was newly produced T cells. Reportedly, only several hundred clones from non-depleted graft cells drove alpha-beta T-cell counts at about two months.

This CDR3 region has 16 residues. V was pared by 6 bases and J by 1 base, with 16 bases between. Points on this clonotype: Its specificity is not known.

For TCRbeta, the library was prepared with unique molecular identifiers. TCRdb independently ran MiXCR on the PCR reads; one entry per CDR3 protein. This sample has about 980,000 distinct CDR3 sequences, with about 29% found just once. The chain has TRBV12-3 or TRBV12-4 and TRBJ2-4; D gene ambiguous. Material: PBMCs, mostly from graft donor cells, obtained 360 days after TCRalphabeta/CD19-depleted stem cell transplant. The sequence was obtained from a boy under two years old who had a stem cell transplant for SCID, so the T cells may come from the graft donor. Here the CDR3 reads CASSHDAKRAKNIQYF. DNA of the CDR3: TGTGCCAGCAGCCATGACGCCAAGAGGGCCAAAAACATTCAGTACTTC.